Listed below are T cell receptor beta chains from one sample, sequenced in a study of blood T cell repertoires in COVID-19. Profiling relied on immunoSEQ multiplex PCR, and the TCRdb table lists in-frame clones only, not all of them. The sample comprises about 62,000 clones, about nine tenths of which are singletons, and 1% to 1.5% rests with the top ten. Sequenced sample: peripheral blood. Receptor source: an elderly woman with acute or convalescent COVID-19. Both conserved end residues are part of each CDR3. Fields, in order: J gene, D gene, clone size, CDR3 length, V gene, CDR3 DNA, CDR3 protein. The D gene is left open where the match is weak. The size entry is marked missing in some rows and otherwise reads once, few, many or a size class.

j_gene: TRBJ1-2; d_gene: TRBD1; abundance: .; len: 14; v_gene: TRBV6-2/TRBV6-3; CDR3nt: TGTGCCAGCACCCCAGACAGGGGCCGCCCCGGCTACACCTTC; CDR3aa: CASTPDRGRPGYTF
j_gene: TRBJ1-2; d_gene: TRBD1; abundance: .; len: 14; v_gene: TRBV28; CDR3nt: TGTGCCAGCACCTTGACGGGACAGCCACTAAACTACACCTTC; CDR3aa: CASTLTGQPLNYTF
j_gene: TRBJ2-1; d_gene: TRBD2; abundance: .; len: 14; v_gene: TRBV30; CDR3nt: TGTGCCTGGAGTGGGCCTAGCGGGGTAGATGAGCAGTTCTTC; CDR3aa: CAWSGPSGVDEQFF
j_gene: TRBJ1-5; d_gene: TRBD1; abundance: .; len: 14; v_gene: TRBV6-5; CDR3nt: TGTGCCAGCAGTTACCGGACAGGGTCTTCGCCCCAGCATTTT; CDR3aa: CASSYRTGSSPQHF
j_gene: TRBJ1-1; d_gene: .; abundance: .; len: 15; v_gene: TRBV27; CDR3nt: TGTGCCAGCAGACCCTCGACAGGATCCCACACTGAAGCTTTCTTT; CDR3aa: CASRPSTGSHTEAFF
j_gene: TRBJ2-7; d_gene: TRBD2; abundance: .; len: 13; v_gene: TRBV25-1; CDR3nt: TGTGCCAGCGGCGGGGGGGCAGTCCACGAGCAGTACTTC; CDR3aa: CASGGGAVHEQYF
j_gene: TRBJ1-2; d_gene: .; abundance: .; len: 13; v_gene: TRBV7-2; CDR3nt: TGTGCCAGCAGCTCCTGGCAGGAAAAAGGCTACACCTTC; CDR3aa: CASSSWQEKGYTF
j_gene: TRBJ2-5; d_gene: TRBD1; abundance: .; len: 15; v_gene: TRBV5-1; CDR3nt: TGCGCCAGCAGGGCCGGGACAGGGGGCCAAGAGACCCAGTACTTC; CDR3aa: CASRAGTGGQETQYF
j_gene: TRBJ2-5; d_gene: .; abundance: .; len: 15; v_gene: TRBV15; CDR3nt: TGTGCCACCAGCAGAGAAGGGCAGGGTGACGAGACCCAGTACTTC; CDR3aa: CATSREGQGDETQYF
j_gene: TRBJ2-1; d_gene: .; abundance: .; len: 14; v_gene: TRBV2; CDR3nt: TGTGCCAGCATGGACAGAGTACAGCACAATGAGCAGTTCTTC; CDR3aa: CASMDRVQHNEQFF
j_gene: TRBJ2-2; d_gene: .; abundance: once; len: 14; v_gene: TRBV30; CDR3nt: TGTGCCTGGAGTGTATCGGGAGAGACCGGGGAGCTGTTTTTT; CDR3aa: CAWSVSGETGELFF
j_gene: TRBJ2-7; d_gene: TRBD1; abundance: .; len: 14; v_gene: TRBV11-2; CDR3nt: TGTGCCAGCAGCTTAGGGGACAGGGACTACGAGCAGTACTTC; CDR3aa: CASSLGDRDYEQYF
j_gene: TRBJ1-3; d_gene: .; abundance: once; len: 13; v_gene: TRBV30; CDR3nt: TGTGCCTGGAGTGTCCAGGGCGCGGACACCATATATTTT; CDR3aa: CAWSVQGADTIYF
j_gene: TRBJ1-1; d_gene: .; abundance: .; len: 15; v_gene: TRBV4-3; CDR3nt: TGCGCCAGCAGCCAACTGGGCCGGGGGACCACTGAAGCTTTCTTT; CDR3aa: CASSQLGRGTTEAFF
j_gene: TRBJ1-2; d_gene: .; abundance: .; len: 15; v_gene: TRBV5-5; CDR3nt: TGTGCCAGCAGCTTGAGCGGGGTTTTCCACTATGGCTACACCTTC; CDR3aa: CASSLSGVFHYGYTF
j_gene: TRBJ1-2; d_gene: TRBD1; abundance: once; len: 15; v_gene: TRBV19; CDR3nt: TGTGCCAGTAGTGTGTTGGTGGGACAGCACTATGGCTACACCTTC; CDR3aa: CASSVLVGQHYGYTF
j_gene: TRBJ2-3; d_gene: .; abundance: .; len: 15; v_gene: TRBV30; CDR3nt: TGTGCCTGGACCGGTATGAGGGAGAGCACAGATACGCAGTATTTT; CDR3aa: CAWTGMRESTDTQYF
j_gene: TRBJ2-7; d_gene: TRBD2; abundance: .; len: 14; v_gene: TRBV5-4; CDR3nt: TGTGCCAGCAGCTTGAGGACTAGCGGGGGCGAGCAGTACTTC; CDR3aa: CASSLRTSGGEQYF
j_gene: TRBJ1-4; d_gene: .; abundance: once; len: 17; v_gene: TRBV9; CDR3nt: TGTGCCAGCAGCGTAGGAGGGGGGGTCCCGACTAATGAAAAACTGTTTTTT; CDR3aa: CASSVGGGVPTNEKLFF
j_gene: TRBJ2-5; d_gene: .; abundance: .; len: 13; v_gene: TRBV14; CDR3nt: TGTGCCAGCAGCCAAGACCGAGGGGAGACCCAGTACTTC; CDR3aa: CASSQDRGETQYF
j_gene: TRBJ1-3; d_gene: .; abundance: .; len: 13; v_gene: TRBV27; CDR3nt: TGTGCCAGCGGCTTTTTGGGCGGAAACACCATATATTTT; CDR3aa: CASGFLGGNTIYF
j_gene: TRBJ1-1; d_gene: TRBD1; abundance: .; len: 13; v_gene: TRBV9; CDR3nt: TGTGCCAGCAGCGTCGGACAGGAGACTGAAGCTTTCTTT; CDR3aa: CASSVGQETEAFF
j_gene: TRBJ1-1; d_gene: .; abundance: .; len: 13; v_gene: TRBV4-3; CDR3nt: TGCGCCAGCAGCCAAGGGAGAGGGACTGAAGCTTTCTTT; CDR3aa: CASSQGRGTEAFF
j_gene: TRBJ1-6; d_gene: TRBD1; abundance: .; len: 15; v_gene: TRBV6-5; CDR3nt: TGTGCCAGCAGTTACTCCGGACAGGGGGATTCACCCCTCCACTTT; CDR3aa: CASSYSGQGDSPLHF
j_gene: TRBJ2-5; d_gene: TRBD2; abundance: .; len: 16; v_gene: TRBV5-1; CDR3nt: TGCGCCAGCAGCGTGAATCCTAGCGGGTCTCAAGAGACCCAGTACTTC; CDR3aa: CASSVNPSGSQETQYF
j_gene: TRBJ1-4; d_gene: .; abundance: once; len: 15; v_gene: TRBV9; CDR3nt: TGTGCCAGCAGCGCAGGGCCGACCTGGGATGAAAAACTGTTTTTT; CDR3aa: CASSAGPTWDEKLFF
j_gene: TRBJ1-1; d_gene: .; abundance: .; len: 13; v_gene: TRBV7-3; CDR3nt: TGTGCCAGCAGCTTAGGGACTGGGACGAGAGCTTTCTTT; CDR3aa: CASSLGTGTRAFF
j_gene: TRBJ2-3; d_gene: TRBD2; abundance: .; len: 17; v_gene: TRBV25-1; CDR3nt: TGTGCCAGCAGTGAAAGCGGGCGGGGGTTGTCTGCGGATACGCAGTATTTT; CDR3aa: CASSESGRGLSADTQYF
j_gene: TRBJ2-7; d_gene: .; abundance: .; len: 14; v_gene: TRBV21-1; CDR3nt: TGTGCCAGCAGCTCTCAAGGGGTTCTCTACGAGCAGTACTTC; CDR3aa: CASSSQGVLYEQYF
j_gene: TRBJ2-1; d_gene: TRBD2; abundance: .; len: 19; v_gene: TRBV7-6; CDR3nt: TGTGCCAGCAGCTCCAGGGTTAGCGGGAGGGTCGGCTCCTACAATGAGCAGTTCTTC; CDR3aa: CASSSRVSGRVGSYNEQFF
j_gene: TRBJ1-1; d_gene: .; abundance: once; len: 13; v_gene: TRBV12-5; CDR3nt: TGTGCTAGTGGTTTGACAGAGAACACTGAAGCTTTCTTT; CDR3aa: CASGLTENTEAFF
j_gene: TRBJ1-2; d_gene: TRBD1; abundance: .; len: 13; v_gene: TRBV3-1/TRBV3-2; CDR3nt: TGTGCCAGCAGCCAAAGGACAGGGTCTGGCTACACCTTC; CDR3aa: CASSQRTGSGYTF
j_gene: TRBJ2-3; d_gene: TRBD2; abundance: .; len: 18; v_gene: TRBV7-9; CDR3nt: TGTGCCAGCAGCCGAGGGGGATATACTAGCGGGAGCCCAGATACGCAGTATTTT; CDR3aa: CASSRGGYTSGSPDTQYF
j_gene: TRBJ1-1; d_gene: .; abundance: .; len: 14; v_gene: TRBV2; CDR3nt: TGTGCCAGCAGTTGGACATCGATGAACACTGAAGCTTTCTTT; CDR3aa: CASSWTSMNTEAFF
j_gene: TRBJ1-2; d_gene: TRBD1; abundance: .; len: 12; v_gene: TRBV10-1; CDR3nt: TGCGCCAGCAGCTCCGGGACAGGAGGCTACACCTTC; CDR3aa: CASSSGTGGYTF
j_gene: TRBJ1-6; d_gene: .; abundance: .; len: 13; v_gene: TRBV6-5; CDR3nt: TGTGCCAGTGAGGGTCTCAATAATTCACCCCTCCACTTT; CDR3aa: CASEGLNNSPLHF
j_gene: TRBJ1-4; d_gene: TRBD1; abundance: .; len: 15; v_gene: TRBV25-1; CDR3nt: TGTGCCAGCAGTGGGCCCGGGACAGGGACTGTAAAACTGTTTTTT; CDR3aa: CASSGPGTGTVKLFF
j_gene: TRBJ1-5; d_gene: TRBD1; abundance: .; len: 23; v_gene: TRBV28; CDR3nt: TGTGCCAGCAGTCGCAATTTCCCCATGCCGGGACAGGGGGCCGATTGGAGCAATCAGCCCCAGCATTTT; CDR3aa: CASSRNFPMPGQGADWSNQPQHF
j_gene: TRBJ2-1; d_gene: TRBD2; abundance: .; len: 20; v_gene: TRBV3-1/TRBV3-2; CDR3nt: TGTGCCAGCACCCCTCGGCACACAACACTAGCGGGGATCTCCCAGAATGAGCAGTTCTTC; CDR3aa: CASTPRHTTLAGISQNEQFF
j_gene: TRBJ1-1; d_gene: .; abundance: .; len: 14; v_gene: TRBV5-5; CDR3nt: TGTGCCAGCAGCTTGGCTGTGTCGAACACTGAAGCTTTCTTT; CDR3aa: CASSLAVSNTEAFF
j_gene: TRBJ2-7; d_gene: TRBD2; abundance: .; len: 15; v_gene: TRBV6-5; CDR3nt: TGTGCCAGCAGCCTTACTAGCGGGGCCCTTTACGAGCAGTACTTC; CDR3aa: CASSLTSGALYEQYF
j_gene: TRBJ2-7; d_gene: .; abundance: .; len: 13; v_gene: TRBV4-2; CDR3nt: TGTGCCAGCAGCCAAGGAGAGACCTACGAGCAGTACTTC; CDR3aa: CASSQGETYEQYF